This paragraph covers one T cell receptor beta chain sequence. There is no known antigen for this receptor. No base quality information exists; no much larger clone differs at one position. The data were obtained in a study of OX40 agonist ivuxolimab in advanced cancers. Regarding the study in general: Ivuxolimab was a fully human IgG2 agonistic monoclonal antibody targeting the costimulatory receptor OX40 (CD134). Intravenous ivuxolimab was administered to patients every 2 weeks at six dose levels: 0.01, 0.1, 0.3, 1.5, 3 and 10 mg/kg. Among the roughly 50 dose-escalation patients, approximately 20 had hepatocellular carcinoma, about 15 melanoma, 9 renal cell carcinoma and 9 head and neck cancer. In the dose-escalation cohort, nearly 85% of patients were male, and the mean age was around 65 years with a range of roughly 20 to 79. Prior anti-PD-1, anti-PD-L1 or anti-CTLA-4 therapy was permitted, and checkpoint inhibitors had been received by roughly 40% of dose-escalation patients. Partial responses occurred in three dose-escalation patients: two with cutaneous melanoma and one with hepatocellular carcinoma. The purpose of peripheral TCRbeta sequencing was to test whether ivuxolimab changed TCR sequence diversity and led to clonal T-cell expansion. The paper covers the monotherapy dose-escalation part of the phase I ivuxolimab trial, which included N ≈ 57 patients.

The trial excluded patients who had a history of autoimmune disease or were on systemic immunosuppression. Peripheral blood for TCR sequencing was collected from all dose cohorts at baseline, on cycle 4 day 1, and on cycle 7 day 1. Samples came from an open-label, multicenter, first-in-human phase I dose-escalation trial of ivuxolimab. Adults with locally advanced or metastatic melanoma, renal cell carcinoma, hepatocellular carcinoma or head and neck squamous cell carcinoma were enrolled in the trial. Before TCR sequencing, CD4+ T cells and CD8+ T cells from peripheral blood were sorted into separate populations. Broad study findings and their caveats: The antigen specificity of the clonally expanded peripheral T cells was not determined. In partial responders in the 0.1-3.0 mg/kg groups, normalized peripheral clonal expansion was found to be among the lowest, especially among CD8+ T cells. At doses from 0.1 to 3.0 mg/kg, clonal expansion was seen in both CD4+ and CD8+ blood T cells between baseline and week 6. After ivuxolimab, CD8+ T cells had more expanded clones than CD4+ T cells on average. Low levels of normalized T-cell clonal expansion were also seen in some nonresponding patients.

For sequencing of the TCRbeta CDR3 region, genomic DNA was extracted from the sorted cells. The immunoSEQ Assay was used to sequence the TCRbeta CDR3 regions. This immuneACCESS table, as held by TCRdb, lists in-frame sequences with V and J called but not all clones. Of the missing ones, under half trace to an unresolved V gene in checked studies; the others have no known cause. A total of some 43,000 clones appear in this sample, 88% of them only once. The top ten hold approximately 3.5% of the sample. From the cysteine up to the phenylalanine, the CDR3 has a length of 13 residues. The read is trimmed to its CDR3 DNA, 39 bases read in frame from base 1.

Specimen: CD4+ or CD8+ T cells sorted from blood, collected in a trial of the OX40 agonist ivuxolimab. This sequence was found in an adult with an advanced solid tumor such as melanoma, head and neck, liver or kidney cancer. In this chain, TRBV21-1 is recombined with TRBJ2-1; TRBD2 is the table's D call, not checked against the DNA. TRBV21-1 is listed as a pseudogene. The CDR3 reads as follows: CASSPRVYQVQFF. The DNA is TGTGCCAGCAGCCCCCGAGTGTACCAAGTGCAGTTCTTC.